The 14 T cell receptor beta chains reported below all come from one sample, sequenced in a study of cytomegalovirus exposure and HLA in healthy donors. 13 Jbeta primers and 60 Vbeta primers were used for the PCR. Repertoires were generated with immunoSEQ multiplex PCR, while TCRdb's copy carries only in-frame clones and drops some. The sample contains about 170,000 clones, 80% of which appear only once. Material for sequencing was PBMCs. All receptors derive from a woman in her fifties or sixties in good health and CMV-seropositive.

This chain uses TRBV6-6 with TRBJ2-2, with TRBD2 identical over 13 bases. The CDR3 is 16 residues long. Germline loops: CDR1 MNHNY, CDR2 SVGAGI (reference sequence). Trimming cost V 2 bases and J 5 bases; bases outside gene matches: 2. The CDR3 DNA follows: TGTGCCAGCAGTTACGGACTAGCGGGGGAGACCGGGGAGCTGTTTTTT. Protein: CASSYGLAGETGELFF.

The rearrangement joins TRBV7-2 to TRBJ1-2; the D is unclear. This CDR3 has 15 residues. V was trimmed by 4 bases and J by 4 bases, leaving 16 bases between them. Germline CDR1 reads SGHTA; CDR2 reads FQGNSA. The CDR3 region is CASSSDRRAGYGYTF. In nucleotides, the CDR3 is TGTGCCAGCAGCTCGGACCGTAGGGCGGGCTATGGCTACACCTTC.

The DNA of the CDR3 is TGTGCCAGCAGCCCGATCGCAGGTGGGCAGTTCTTC. As protein: CASSPIAGGQFF. The rearrangement links TRBV7-2 to TRBJ2-1, with unresolved D. Germline loops: CDR1 SGHTA, CDR2 FQGNSA. The length of the CDR3 is 12 residues. V lost 5 bases and J lost 12, with 14 bases in between.

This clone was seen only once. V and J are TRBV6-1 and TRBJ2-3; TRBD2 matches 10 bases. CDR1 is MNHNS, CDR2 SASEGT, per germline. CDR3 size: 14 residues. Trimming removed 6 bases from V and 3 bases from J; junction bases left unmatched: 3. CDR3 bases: TGTGCCAGCAGCCCGGGACTAGCGACAGATACGCAGTATTTT. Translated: CASSPGLATDTQYF.

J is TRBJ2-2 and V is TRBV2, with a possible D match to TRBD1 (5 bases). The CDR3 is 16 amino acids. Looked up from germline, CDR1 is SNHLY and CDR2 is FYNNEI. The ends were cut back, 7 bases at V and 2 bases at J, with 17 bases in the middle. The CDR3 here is CASKVGAQINTGELFF. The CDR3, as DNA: TGTGCCAGCAAAGTAGGGGCCCAAATTAACACCGGGGAGCTGTTTTTT. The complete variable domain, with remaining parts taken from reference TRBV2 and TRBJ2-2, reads EPEVTQTPSHQVTQMGQEVILRCVPISNHLYFYWYRQILGQKVEFLVSFYNNEISEKSEIFDDQFSVERPDGSNFTLKIRSTKLEDSAMYFCASKVGAQINTGELFFGEGSRLTVL.

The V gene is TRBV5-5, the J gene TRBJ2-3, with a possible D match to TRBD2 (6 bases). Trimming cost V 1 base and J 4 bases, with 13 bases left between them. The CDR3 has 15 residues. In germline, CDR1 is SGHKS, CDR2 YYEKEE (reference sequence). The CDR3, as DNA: TGTGCCAGCAGCTTGTGGGGGGAGTATTCAGATACGCAGTATTTT. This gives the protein CASSLWGEYSDTQYF. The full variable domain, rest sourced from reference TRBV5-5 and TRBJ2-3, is DAGVTQSPTHLIKTRGQQVTLRCSPISGHKSVSWYQQVLGQGPQFIFQYYEKEERGRGNFPDRFSARQFPNYSSELNVNALLLGDSALYLCASSLWGEYSDTQYFGPGTRLTVL.

CDR3 coding DNA: TGTGCCAGTAGTACGACTAGCGGGCCCTGGGATGAGCAGTTCTTC. It is translated as CASSTTSGPWDEQFF. The V and J genes are TRBV19 and TRBJ2-1, with TRBD2 matching 10 bases. The V and J ends lost 4 bases and 8 bases, in that order; junction bases with no gene match: 8. The CDR3 is made up of 15 amino acids. Germline-derived CDR1 and CDR2 are LNHDA and SQIVND (reference sequence).

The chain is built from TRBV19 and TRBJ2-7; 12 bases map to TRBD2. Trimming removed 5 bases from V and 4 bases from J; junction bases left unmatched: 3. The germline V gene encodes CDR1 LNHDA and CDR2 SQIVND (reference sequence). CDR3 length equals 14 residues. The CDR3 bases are TGTGCCAGTAGTTTCGGGACTAGCGGGTACGAGCAGTACTTC. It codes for CASSFGTSGYEQYF.

The DNA for the CDR3 is TGCGCCAGCAGCTCGGGCCCGGAGGGCAATCAGCCCCAGCATTTT. Translation: CASSSGPEGNQPQHF. The chain is built from TRBV5-1 and TRBJ1-5; D gene unclear. Germline V gene lookup returns CDR1 SGHRS and CDR2 YFSETQ. V shed 3 bases and J shed 2 bases, with 12 bases lying between them. This CDR3 comprises 15 residues.

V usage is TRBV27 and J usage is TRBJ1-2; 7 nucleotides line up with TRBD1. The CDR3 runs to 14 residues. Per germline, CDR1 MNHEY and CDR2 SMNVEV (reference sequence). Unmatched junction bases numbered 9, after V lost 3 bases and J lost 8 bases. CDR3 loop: CASSFRQGLEGYTF. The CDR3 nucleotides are TGTGCCAGCAGTTTTAGACAGGGTTTGGAGGGCTACACCTTC.

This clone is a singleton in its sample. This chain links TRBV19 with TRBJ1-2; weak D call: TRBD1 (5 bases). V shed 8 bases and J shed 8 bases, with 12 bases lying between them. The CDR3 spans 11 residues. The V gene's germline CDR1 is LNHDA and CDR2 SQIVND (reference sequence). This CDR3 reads CASRQGGGYTF. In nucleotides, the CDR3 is TGTGCCAGTCGCCAGGGCGGCGGCTACACCTTC.

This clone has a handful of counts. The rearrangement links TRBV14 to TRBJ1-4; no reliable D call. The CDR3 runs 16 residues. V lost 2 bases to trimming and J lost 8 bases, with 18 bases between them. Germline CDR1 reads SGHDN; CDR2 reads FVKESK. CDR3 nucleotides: TGTGCCAGCAGCCAATCGTACCGGGAAACTGGGGAAAAACTGTTTTTT. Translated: CASSQSYRETGEKLFF.

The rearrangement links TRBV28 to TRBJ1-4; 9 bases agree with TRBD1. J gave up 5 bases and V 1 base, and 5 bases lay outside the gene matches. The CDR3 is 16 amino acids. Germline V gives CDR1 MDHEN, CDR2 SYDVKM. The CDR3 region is CASSLSAGQGNEKLFF. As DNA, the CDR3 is TGTGCCAGCAGTTTATCTGCGGGACAGGGAAATGAAAAACTGTTTTTT.

CDR3 sequence: CASTPSEIEEEIEQFF. The CDR3 bases are TGTGCCAGCACCCCATCGGAGATAGAGGAGGAGATTGAGCAGTTCTTC. V usage is TRBV7-3 and J usage is TRBJ2-1; maybe TRBD2 (5 bases). Germline lookup yields CDR1 SGHTA and CDR2 FQGTGA. This CDR3 has 16 residues. Trimming stripped 7 bases from V and 9 bases from J, with 25 bases between.